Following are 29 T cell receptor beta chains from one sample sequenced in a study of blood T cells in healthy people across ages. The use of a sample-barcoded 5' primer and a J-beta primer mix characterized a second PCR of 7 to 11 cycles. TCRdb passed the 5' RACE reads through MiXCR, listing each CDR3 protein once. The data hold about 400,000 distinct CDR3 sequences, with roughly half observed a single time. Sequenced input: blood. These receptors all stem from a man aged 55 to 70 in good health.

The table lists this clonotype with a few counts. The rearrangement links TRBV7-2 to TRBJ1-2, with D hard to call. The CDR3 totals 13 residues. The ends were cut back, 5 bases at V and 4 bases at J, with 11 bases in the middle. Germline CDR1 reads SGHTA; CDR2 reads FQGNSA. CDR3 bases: TGTGCCAGCAGCACTCGGGCCTTCTATGGCTACACCTTC. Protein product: CASSTRAFYGYTF.

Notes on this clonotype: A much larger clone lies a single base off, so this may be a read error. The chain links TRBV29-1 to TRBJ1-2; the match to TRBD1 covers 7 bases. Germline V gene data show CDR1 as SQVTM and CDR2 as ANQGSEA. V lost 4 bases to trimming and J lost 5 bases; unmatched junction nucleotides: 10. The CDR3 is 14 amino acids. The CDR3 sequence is CSVAPWDSRYGYTF. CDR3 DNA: TGCAGCGTTGCCCCCTGGGACAGCCGGTATGGCTACACCTTC.

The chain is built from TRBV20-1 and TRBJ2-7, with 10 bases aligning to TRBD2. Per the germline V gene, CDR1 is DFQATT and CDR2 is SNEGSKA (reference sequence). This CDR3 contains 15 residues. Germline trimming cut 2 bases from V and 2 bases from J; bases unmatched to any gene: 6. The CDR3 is CSARSRTSGTYEQYF. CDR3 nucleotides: TGCAGTGCTAGATCCCGGACTAGCGGAACCTACGAGCAGTACTTC.

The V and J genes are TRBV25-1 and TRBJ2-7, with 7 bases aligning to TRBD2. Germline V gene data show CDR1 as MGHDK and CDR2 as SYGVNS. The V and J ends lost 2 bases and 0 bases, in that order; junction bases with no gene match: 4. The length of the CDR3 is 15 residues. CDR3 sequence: CASSEMGGGSYEQYF. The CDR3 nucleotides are TGTGCCAGCAGTGAAATGGGCGGGGGCTCCTACGAGCAGTACTTC.

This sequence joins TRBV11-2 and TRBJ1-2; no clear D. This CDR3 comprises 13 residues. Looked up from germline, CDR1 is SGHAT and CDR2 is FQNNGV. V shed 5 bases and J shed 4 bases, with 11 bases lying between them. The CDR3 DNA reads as TGTGCCAGCAGCCAACCGAGGAGCTATGGCTACACCTTC. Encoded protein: CASSQPRSYGYTF.

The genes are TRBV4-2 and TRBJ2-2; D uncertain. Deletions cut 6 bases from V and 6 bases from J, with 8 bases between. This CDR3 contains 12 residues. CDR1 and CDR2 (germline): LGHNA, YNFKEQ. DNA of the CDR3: TGTGCCAGCAGTCAGGACCCCGGGGAGCTGTTTTTT. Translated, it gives CASSQDPGELFF.

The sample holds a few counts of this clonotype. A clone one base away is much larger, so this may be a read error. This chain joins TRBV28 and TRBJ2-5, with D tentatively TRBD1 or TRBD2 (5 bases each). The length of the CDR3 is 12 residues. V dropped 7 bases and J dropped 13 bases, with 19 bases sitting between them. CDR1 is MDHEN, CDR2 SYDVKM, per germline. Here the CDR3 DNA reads TGTGCCAGCACCCCCGGCGAGGGACGACTGTACTTC. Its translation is CASTPGEGRLYF.

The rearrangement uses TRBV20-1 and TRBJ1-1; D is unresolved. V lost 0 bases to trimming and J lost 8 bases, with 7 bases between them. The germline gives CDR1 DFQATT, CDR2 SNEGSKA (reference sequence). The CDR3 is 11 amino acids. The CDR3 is CSARDAPEAFF. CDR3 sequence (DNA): TGCAGTGCTAGAGATGCCCCCGAAGCTTTCTTT.

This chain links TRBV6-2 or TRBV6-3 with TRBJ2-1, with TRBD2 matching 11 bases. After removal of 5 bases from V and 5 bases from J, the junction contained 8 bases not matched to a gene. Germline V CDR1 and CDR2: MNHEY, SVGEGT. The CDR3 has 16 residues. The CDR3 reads CASSLTSGTYNNEQFF. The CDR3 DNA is TGTGCCAGCAGTCTGACTAGCGGGACGTACAACAATGAGCAGTTCTTC.

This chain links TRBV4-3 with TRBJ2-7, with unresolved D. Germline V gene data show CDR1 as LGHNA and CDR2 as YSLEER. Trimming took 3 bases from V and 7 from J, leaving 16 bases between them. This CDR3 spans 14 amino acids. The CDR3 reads CASSHGLDSWEQYF. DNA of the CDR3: TGCGCCAGCAGCCACGGGCTCGATTCGTGGGAGCAGTACTTC.

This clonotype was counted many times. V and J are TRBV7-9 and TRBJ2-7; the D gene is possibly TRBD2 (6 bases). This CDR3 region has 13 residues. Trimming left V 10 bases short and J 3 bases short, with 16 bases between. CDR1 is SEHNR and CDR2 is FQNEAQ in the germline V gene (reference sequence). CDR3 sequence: CATGGWDFYEQYF. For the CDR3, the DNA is TGTGCCACCGGAGGTTGGGACTTCTACGAGCAGTACTTC.

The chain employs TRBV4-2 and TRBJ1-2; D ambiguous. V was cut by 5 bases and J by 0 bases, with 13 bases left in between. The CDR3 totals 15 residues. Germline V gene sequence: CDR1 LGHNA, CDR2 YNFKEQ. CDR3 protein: CASSRREWANYGYTF. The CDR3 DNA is TGTGCCAGCAGCAGGCGGGAGTGGGCTAACTATGGCTACACCTTC.

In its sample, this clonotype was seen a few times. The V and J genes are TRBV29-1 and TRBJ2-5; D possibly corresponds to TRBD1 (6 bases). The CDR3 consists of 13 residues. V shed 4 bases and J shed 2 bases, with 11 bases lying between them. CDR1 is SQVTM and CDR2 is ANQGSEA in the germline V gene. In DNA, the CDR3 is TGCAGCGTTGTGGGACACCGGCAAGAGACCCAGTACTTC. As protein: CSVVGHRQETQYF.

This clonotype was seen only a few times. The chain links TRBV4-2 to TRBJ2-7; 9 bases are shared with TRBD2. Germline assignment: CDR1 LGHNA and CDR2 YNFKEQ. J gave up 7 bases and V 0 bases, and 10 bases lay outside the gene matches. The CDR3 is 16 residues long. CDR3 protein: CASSQDIVAGEGEQYF. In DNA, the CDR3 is TGTGCCAGCAGCCAAGATATAGTAGCGGGAGAGGGGGAGCAGTACTTC.

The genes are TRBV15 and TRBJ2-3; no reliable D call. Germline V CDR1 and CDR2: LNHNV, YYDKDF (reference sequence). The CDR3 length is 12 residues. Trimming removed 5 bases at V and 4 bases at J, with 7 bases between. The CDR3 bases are TGTGCCACCAGCTCTGAGGCAGATACGCAGTATTTT. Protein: CATSSEADTQYF.

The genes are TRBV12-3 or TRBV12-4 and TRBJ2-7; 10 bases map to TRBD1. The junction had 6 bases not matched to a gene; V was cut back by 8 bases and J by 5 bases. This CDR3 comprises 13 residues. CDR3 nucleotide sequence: TGTGCCAGCGGACGGGACAGGGGCCACGAGCAGTACTTC. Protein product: CASGRDRGHEQYF.

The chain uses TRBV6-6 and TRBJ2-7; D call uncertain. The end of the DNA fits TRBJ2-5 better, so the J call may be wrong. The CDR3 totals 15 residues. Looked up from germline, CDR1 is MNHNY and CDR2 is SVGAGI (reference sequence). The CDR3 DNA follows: TGTGCCAGCAGTTACGCGGCCCACCCTCAAGAGACCCAGTACTTC. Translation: CASSYAAHPQETQYF.

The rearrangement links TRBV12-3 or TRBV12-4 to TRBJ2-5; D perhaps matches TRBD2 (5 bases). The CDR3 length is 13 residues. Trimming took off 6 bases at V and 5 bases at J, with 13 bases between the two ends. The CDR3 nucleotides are TGTGCCAGCAGCCTCGAGGGCTGGGAGACCCAGTACTTC. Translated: CASSLEGWETQYF.

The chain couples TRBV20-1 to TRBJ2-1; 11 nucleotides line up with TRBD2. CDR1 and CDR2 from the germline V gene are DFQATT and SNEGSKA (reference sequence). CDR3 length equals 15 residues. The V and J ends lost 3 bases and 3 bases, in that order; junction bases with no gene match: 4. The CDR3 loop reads CSASPLAGGYNEQFF. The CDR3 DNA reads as TGCAGTGCTAGCCCCCTAGCGGGGGGCTACAATGAGCAGTTCTTC.

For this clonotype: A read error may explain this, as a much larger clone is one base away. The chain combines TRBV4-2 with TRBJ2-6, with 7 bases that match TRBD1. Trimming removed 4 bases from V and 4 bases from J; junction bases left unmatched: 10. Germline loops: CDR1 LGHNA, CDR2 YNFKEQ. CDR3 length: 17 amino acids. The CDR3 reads CASSRERTGVGANVLTF. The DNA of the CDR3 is TGTGCCAGCAGCCGAGAAAGGACAGGAGTAGGGGCCAACGTCCTGACTTTC.

The CDR3 loop reads CASRKLIRTDSSYEQYF. In DNA form, the CDR3 reads TGTGCCAGCCGAAAATTGATCAGGACTGATAGTTCCTACGAGCAGTACTTC. The chain joins TRBV6-2 or TRBV6-3 to TRBJ2-7; D is possibly TRBD2 (5 bases). Per germline, CDR1 MNHEY and CDR2 SVGEGT. V lost 8 bases and J lost 1, with 24 bases in between. This CDR3 region has 17 residues.

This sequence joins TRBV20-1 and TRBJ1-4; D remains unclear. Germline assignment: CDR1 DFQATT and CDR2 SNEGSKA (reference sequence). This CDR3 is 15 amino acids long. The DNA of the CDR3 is TGCAGCCTGCTTAGCCCGGACCCAAGTAATGAAAAACTGTTTTTT. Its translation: CSLLSPDPSNEKLFF.

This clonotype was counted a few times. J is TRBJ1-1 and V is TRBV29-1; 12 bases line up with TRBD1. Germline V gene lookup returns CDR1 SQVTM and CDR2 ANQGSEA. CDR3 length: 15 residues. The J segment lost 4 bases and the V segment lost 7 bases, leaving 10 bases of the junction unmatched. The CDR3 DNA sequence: TGCAGCGGGGGGACAGGGGGCTTGCGGTCCACTGAAGCTTTCTTT. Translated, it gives CSGGTGGLRSTEAFF.

The CDR3 DNA sequence: TGTGCCAGCAGTCCCAACGAGAGAGCGGGGCACATTCAGTACTTC. This sequence encodes CASSPNERAGHIQYF. J is TRBJ2-4 and V is TRBV5-4, with 7 bases identical to TRBD2. The CDR3 covers 15 residues. After removal of 5 bases from V and 8 bases from J, the junction contained 13 bases not matched to a gene. Germline CDR1 is SGHNT and CDR2 is YYREEE (reference sequence).

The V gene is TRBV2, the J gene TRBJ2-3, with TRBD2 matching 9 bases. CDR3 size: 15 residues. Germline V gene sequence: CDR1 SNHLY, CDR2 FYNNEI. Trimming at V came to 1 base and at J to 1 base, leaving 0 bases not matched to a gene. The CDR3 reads CASSEERGGTDTQYF. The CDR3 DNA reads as TGTGCCAGCAGTGAAGAGCGGGGGGGCACAGATACGCAGTATTTT.

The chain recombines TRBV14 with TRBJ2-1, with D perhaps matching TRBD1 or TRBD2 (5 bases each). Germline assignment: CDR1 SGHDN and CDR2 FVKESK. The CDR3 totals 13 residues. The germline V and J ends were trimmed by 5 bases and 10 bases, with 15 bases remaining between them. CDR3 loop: CASSGQQWDEQFF. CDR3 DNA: TGTGCCAGCAGCGGTCAGCAATGGGACGAGCAGTTCTTC.

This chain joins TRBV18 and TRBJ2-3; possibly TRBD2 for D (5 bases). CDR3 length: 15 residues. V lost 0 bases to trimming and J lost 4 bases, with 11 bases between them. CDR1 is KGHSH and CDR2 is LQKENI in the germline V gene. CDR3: CASSPPRASADTQYF. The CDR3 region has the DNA TGTGCCAGCTCACCACCGCGGGCCTCCGCAGATACGCAGTATTTT.

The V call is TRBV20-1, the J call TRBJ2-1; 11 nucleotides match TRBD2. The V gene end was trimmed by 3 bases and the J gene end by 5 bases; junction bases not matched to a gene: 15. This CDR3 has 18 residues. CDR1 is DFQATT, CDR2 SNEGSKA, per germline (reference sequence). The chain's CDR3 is CSARGVGLAGGGNNEQFF. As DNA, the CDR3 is TGCAGTGCTAGGGGGGTCGGGCTAGCGGGAGGAGGGAACAATGAGCAGTTCTTC.

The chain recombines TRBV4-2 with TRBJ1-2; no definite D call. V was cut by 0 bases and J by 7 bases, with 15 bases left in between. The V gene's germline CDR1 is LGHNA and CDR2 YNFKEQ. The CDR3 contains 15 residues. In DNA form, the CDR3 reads TGTGCCAGCAGCCAAGAAGGACGGCCTTTTGGTGGCTACACCTTC. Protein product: CASSQEGRPFGGYTF.